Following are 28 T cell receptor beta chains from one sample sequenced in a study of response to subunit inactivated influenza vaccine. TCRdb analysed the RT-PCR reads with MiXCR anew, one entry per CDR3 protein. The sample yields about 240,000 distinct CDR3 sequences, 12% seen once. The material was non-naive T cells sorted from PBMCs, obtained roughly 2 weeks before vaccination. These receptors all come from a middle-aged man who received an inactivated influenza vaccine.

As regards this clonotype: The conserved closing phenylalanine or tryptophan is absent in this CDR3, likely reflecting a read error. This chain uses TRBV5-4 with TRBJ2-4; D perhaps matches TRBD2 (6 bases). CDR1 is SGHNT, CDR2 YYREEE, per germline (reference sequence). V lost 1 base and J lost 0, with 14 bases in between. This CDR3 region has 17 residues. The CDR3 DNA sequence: TGTGCCAGCAGCTTGAATCCGGGGACTCTAGCCAAAAACATTCAGTACTTG. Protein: CASSLNPGTLAKNIQYL.

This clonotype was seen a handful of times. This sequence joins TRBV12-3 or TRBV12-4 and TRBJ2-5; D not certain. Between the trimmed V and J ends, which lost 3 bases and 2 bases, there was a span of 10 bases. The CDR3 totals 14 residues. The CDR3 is CASSLVGRQETQYF. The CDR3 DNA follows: TGTGCCAGCAGTTTGGTAGGGCGGCAAGAGACCCAGTACTTC.

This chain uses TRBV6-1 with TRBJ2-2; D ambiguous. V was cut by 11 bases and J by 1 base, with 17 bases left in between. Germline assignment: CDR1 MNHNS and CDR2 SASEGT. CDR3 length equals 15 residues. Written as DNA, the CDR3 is TGTGCCTCCACCACTCCCCCGGGGAACACCGGGGAGCTGTTTTTT. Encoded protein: CASTTPPGNTGELFF.

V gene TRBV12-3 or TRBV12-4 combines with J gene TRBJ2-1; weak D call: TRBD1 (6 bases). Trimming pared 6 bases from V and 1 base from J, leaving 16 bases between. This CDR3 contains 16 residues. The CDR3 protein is CASRPTGGASYNEQFF. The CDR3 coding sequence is TGTGCCAGCAGGCCGACAGGTGGGGCGTCCTACAATGAGCAGTTCTTC.

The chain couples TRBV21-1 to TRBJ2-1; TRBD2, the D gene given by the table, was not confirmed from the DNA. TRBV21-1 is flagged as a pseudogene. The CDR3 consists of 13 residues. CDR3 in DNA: TGTGCCAGCAGCTCCGGGGGGGACAATGAGCAGTTCTTC. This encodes CASSSGGDNEQFF.

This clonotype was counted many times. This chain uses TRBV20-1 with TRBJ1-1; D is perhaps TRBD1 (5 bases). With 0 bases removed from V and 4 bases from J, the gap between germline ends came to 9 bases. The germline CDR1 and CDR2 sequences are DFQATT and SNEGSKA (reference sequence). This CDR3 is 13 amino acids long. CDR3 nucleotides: TGCAGTGCTAGAGATGGGGGGACCACTGAAGCTTTCTTT. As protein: CSARDGGTTEAFF.

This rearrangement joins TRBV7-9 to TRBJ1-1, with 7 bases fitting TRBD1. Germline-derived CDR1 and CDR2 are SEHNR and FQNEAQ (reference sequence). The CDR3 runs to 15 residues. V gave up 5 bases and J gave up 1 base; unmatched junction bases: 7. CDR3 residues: CASSPGRGWNTEAFF. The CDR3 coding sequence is TGTGCCAGCAGCCCGGGCAGGGGGTGGAACACTGAAGCTTTCTTT.

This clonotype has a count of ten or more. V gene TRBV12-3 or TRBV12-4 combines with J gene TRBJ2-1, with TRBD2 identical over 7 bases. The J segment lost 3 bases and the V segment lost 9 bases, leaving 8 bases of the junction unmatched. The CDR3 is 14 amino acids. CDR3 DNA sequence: TGTGCCAGTCAGGTGGCGGGGGACTACAATGAGCAGTTCTTC. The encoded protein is CASQVAGDYNEQFF.

CDR3: CASTRTSVSTGELFF. The CDR3, as DNA: TGTGCCAGCACCAGGACTAGCGTCAGCACCGGGGAGCTGTTTTTT. V is TRBV12-3 or TRBV12-4 and J is TRBJ2-2, with TRBD2 matching 9 bases. The CDR3 extends over 15 amino acids. With 7 bases clipped from V and 4 bases from J, the junction kept 7 bases outside the gene matches.

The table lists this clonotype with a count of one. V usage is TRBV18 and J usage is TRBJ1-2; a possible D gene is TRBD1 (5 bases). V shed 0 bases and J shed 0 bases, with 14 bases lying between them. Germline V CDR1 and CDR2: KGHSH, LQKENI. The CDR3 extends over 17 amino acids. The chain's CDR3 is CASSPPGSGDPNYGYTF. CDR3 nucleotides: TGTGCCAGCTCACCACCGGGTTCGGGGGACCCTAACTATGGCTACACCTTC.

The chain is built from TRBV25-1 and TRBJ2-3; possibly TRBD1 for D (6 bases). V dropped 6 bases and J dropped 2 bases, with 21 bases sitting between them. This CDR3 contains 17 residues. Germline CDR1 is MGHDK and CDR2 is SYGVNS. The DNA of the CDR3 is TGTGCCAGCAGACCTCCGGGCCAAGGGGGATCCACAGATACGCAGTATTTT. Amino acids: CASRPPGQGGSTDTQYF.

CDR3: CSTDGLDEQYF. CDR3 nucleotides: TGCAGTACGGACGGGCTGGACGAGCAGTACTTC. The genes are TRBV20-1 and TRBJ2-7; no definite D call. Between the trimmed V and J ends, which lost 8 bases and 5 bases, there was a span of 13 bases. This CDR3 contains 11 residues. Germline CDR1 DFQATT, CDR2 SNEGSKA (reference sequence).

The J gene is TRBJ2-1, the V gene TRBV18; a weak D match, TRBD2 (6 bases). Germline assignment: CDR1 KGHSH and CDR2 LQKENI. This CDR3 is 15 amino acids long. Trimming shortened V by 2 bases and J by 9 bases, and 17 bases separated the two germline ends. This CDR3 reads CASSPGGVYAGEQFF. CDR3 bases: TGTGCCAGCTCACCAGGAGGGGTCTACGCGGGTGAGCAGTTCTTC.

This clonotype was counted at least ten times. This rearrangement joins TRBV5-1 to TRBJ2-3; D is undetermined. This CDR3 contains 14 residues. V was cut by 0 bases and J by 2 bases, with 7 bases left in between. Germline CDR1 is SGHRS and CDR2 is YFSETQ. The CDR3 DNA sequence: TGCGCCAGCAGCTTGGCAGGATACACAGATACGCAGTATTTT. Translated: CASSLAGYTDTQYF. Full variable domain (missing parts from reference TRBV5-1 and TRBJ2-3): KAGVTQTPRYLIKTRGQQVTLSCSPISGHRSVSWYQQTPGQGLQFLFEYFSETQRNKGNFPGRFSGRQFSNSRSEMNVSTLELGDSALYLCASSLAGYTDTQYFGPGTRLTVL.

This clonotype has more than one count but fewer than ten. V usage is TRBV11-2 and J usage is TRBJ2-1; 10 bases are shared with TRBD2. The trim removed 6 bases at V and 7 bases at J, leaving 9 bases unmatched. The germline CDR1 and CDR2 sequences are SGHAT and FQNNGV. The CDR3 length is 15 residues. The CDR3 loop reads CASRPGLARRNEQFF. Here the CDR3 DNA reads TGTGCCAGCAGGCCGGGACTAGCGAGAAGGAATGAGCAGTTCTTC.

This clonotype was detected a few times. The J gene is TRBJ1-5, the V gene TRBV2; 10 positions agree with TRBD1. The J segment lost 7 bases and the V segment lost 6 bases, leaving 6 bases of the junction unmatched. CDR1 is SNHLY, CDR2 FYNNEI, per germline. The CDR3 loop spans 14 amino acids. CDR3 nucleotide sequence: TGTGCCAGCAGCGCGGACAGGGGGAGGCAGCCCCAGCATTTT. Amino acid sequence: CASSADRGRQPQHF.

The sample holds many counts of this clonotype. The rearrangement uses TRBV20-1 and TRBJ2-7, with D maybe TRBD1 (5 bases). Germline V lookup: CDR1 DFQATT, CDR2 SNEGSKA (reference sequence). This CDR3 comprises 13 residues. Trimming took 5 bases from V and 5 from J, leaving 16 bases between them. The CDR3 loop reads CSALVAGFDEQYF. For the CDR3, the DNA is TGCAGTGCTTTGGTGGCAGGGTTTGACGAGCAGTACTTC.

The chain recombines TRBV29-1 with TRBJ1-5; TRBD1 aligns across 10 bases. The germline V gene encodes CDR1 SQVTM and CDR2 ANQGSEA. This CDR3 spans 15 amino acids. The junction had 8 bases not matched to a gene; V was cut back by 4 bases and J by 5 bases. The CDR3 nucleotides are TGCAGCGTTGGGGTTGGGACAGGGGAGGATCAGCCCCAGCATTTT. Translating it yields CSVGVGTGEDQPQHF.

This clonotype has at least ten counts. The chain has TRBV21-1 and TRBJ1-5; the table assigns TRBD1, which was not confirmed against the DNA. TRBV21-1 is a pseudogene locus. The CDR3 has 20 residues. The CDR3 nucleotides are TGTGCCAGCAGCAAAGCGCTTTGGGACAGACAGACCCTCCTAAATCAGCCCCAGCATTTT. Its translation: CASSKALWDRQTLLNQPQHF.

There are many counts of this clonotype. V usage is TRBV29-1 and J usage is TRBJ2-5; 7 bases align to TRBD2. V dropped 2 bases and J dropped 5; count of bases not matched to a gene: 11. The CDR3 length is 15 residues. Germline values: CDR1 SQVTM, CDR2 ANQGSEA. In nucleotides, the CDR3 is TGCAGCGTTGAAAGGGAGGGAATGGCCTGGGAGACCCAGTACTTC. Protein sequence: CSVEREGMAWETQYF.

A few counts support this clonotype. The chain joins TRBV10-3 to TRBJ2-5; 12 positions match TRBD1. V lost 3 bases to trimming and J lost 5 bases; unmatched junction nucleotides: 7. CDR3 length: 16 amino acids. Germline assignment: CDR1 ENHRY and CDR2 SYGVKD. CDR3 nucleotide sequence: TGTGCCATCAGTGATCCGGGACAGGGGGCTGTGGAGACCCAGTACTTC. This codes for CAISDPGQGAVETQYF.

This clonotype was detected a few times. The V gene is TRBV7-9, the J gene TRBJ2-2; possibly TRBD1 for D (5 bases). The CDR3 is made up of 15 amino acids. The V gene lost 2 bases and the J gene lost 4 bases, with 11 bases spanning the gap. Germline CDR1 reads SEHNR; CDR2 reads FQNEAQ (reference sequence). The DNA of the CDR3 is TGTGCCAGCAGCTTATCAGGGTTGGGCACCGGGGAGCTGTTTTTT. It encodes CASSLSGLGTGELFF.

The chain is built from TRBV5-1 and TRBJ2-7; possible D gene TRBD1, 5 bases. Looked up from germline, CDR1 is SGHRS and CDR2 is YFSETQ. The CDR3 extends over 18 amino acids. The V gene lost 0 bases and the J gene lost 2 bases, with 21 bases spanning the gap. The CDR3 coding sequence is TGCGCCAGCAGCTTGGCCTCCGCTGGCAGGGCCCCAACCTACGAGCAGTACTTC. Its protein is CASSLASAGRAPTYEQYF.

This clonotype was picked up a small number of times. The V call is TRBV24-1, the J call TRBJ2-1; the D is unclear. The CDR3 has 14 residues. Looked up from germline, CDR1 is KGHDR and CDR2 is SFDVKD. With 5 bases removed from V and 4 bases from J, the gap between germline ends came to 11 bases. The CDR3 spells CATSGLTPYNEQFF. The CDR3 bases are TGTGCCACCAGTGGACTGACCCCTTACAATGAGCAGTTCTTC.

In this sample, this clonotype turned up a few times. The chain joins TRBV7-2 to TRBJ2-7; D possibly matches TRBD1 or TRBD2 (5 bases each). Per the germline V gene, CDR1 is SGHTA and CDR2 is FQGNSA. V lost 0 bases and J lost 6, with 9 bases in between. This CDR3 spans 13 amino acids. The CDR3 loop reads CASSLASGAEQYF. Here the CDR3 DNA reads TGTGCCAGCAGCTTAGCGTCCGGGGCCGAGCAGTACTTC.

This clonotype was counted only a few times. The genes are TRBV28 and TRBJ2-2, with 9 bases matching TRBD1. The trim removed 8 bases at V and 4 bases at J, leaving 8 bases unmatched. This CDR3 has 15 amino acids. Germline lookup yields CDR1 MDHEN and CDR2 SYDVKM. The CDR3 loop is CASGGQGGGTGELFF. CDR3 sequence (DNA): TGTGCCAGCGGGGGACAGGGAGGAGGCACCGGGGAGCTGTTTTTT.

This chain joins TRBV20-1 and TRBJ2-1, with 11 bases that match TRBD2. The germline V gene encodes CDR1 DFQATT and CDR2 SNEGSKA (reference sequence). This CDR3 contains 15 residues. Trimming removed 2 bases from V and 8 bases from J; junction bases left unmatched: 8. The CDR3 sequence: CSARPTSGSSDEQFF. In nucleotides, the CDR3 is TGCAGTGCTAGACCCACTAGCGGGAGTAGCGATGAGCAGTTCTTC.

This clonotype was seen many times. The CDR3 sequence is CASSLYETQYF. CDR3 bases: TGTGCCAGCAGTTTATATGAGACCCAGTACTTC. This chain uses TRBV28 with TRBJ2-5; D uncertain. Between the trimmed V and J ends, which lost 1 base and 5 bases, there was a span of 2 bases. The CDR3 spans 11 residues. The germline V gene has CDR1 MDHEN and CDR2 SYDVKM.